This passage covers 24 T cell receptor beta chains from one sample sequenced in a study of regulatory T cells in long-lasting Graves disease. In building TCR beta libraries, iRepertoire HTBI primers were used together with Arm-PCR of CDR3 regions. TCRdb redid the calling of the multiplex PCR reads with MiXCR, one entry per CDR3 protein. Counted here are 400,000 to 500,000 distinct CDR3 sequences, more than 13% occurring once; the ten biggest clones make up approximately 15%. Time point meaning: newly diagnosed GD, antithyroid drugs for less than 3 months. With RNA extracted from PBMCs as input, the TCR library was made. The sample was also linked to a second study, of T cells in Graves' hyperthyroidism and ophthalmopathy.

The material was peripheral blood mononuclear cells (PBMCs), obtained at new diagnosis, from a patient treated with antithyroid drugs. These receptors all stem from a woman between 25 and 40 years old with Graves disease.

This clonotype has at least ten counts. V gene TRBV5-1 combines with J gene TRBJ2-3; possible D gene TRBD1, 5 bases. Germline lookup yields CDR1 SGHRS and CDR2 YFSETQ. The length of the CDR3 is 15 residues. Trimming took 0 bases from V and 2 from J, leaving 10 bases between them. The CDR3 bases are TGCGCCAGCAGCTTGGATGGACATACCACAGATACGCAGTATTTT. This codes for CASSLDGHTTDTQYF.

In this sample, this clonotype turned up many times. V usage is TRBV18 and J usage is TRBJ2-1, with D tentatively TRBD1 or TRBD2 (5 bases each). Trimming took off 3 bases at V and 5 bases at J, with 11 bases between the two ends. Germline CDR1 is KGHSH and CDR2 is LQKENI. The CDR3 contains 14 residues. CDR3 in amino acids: CASSPLGENNEQFF. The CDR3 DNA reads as TGTGCCAGCTCACCCCTGGGGGAGAACAATGAGCAGTTCTTC.

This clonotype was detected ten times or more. The CDR3 bases are TGTGCCGGACGGGACTCAAGGAGGGATGAGCAGTTCTTC. This encodes CAGRDSRRDEQFF. V usage is TRBV2 and J usage is TRBJ2-5; tentatively, D is TRBD2 (6 bases). The J call is doubtful: the DNA matches TRBJ2-1 better. CDR3 size: 13 residues. CDR1 and CDR2 (germline): SNHLY, FYNNEI.

CDR3 nucleotides: TGCGCCAGCGCGGGAGAAGGCACCGGGGAGCTGTTTTTT. Translation: CASAGEGTGELFF. This chain links TRBV5-1 with TRBJ2-2, with 7 nucleotides matching TRBD2. The CDR3 is 13 amino acids. Unmatched junction bases numbered 4, after V lost 7 bases and J lost 4 bases. Germline CDR1 SGHRS, CDR2 YFSETQ.

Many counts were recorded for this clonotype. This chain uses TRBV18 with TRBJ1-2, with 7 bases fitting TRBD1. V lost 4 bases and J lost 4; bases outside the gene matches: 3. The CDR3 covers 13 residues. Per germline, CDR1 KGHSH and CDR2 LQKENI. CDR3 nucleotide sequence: TGTGCCAGCTCACTCGGGACAGCCTATGGCTACACCTTC. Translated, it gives CASSLGTAYGYTF.

The CDR3 bases are TGCGCCAGCAGCCCGGGCGGACTAGCGGCCCAAGAGACCCAGTACTTC. Translated: CASSPGGLAAQETQYF. The rearrangement uses TRBV5-1 and TRBJ2-5, with 10 bases aligning to TRBD2. With V trimmed by 4 bases and J by 1 base, 7 bases remained unmatched. The CDR3 totals 16 residues. Per germline, CDR1 SGHRS and CDR2 YFSETQ.

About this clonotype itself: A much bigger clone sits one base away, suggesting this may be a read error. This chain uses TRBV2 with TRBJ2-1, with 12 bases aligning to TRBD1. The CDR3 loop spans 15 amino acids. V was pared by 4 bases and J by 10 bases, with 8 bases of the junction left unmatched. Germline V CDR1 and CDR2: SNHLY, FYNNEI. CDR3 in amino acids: CASSGRDRGLSEQFF. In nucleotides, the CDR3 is TGTGCCAGCAGTGGAAGGGACAGGGGGCTCAGCGAGCAGTTCTTC. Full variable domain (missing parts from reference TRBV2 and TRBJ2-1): EPEVTQTPSHQVTQMGQEVILRCVPISNHLYFYWYRQILGQKVEFLVSFYNNEISEKSEIFDDQFSVERPDGSNFTLKIRSTKLEDSAMYFCASSGRDRGLSEQFFGPGTRLTVL.

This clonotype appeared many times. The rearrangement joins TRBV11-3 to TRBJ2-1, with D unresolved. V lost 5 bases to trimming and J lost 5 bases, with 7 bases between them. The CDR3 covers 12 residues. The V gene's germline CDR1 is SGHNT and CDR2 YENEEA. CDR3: CASSREHNEQFF. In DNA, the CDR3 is TGTGCCAGCAGCAGGGAACACAATGAGCAGTTCTTC.

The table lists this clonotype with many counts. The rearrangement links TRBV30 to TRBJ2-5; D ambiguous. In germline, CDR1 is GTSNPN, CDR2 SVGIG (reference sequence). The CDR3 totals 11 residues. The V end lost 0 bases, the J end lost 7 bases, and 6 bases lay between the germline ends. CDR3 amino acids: CAWSVSRTQYF. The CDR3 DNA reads TGTGCCTGGAGTGTAAGTCGGACCCAGTACTTC.

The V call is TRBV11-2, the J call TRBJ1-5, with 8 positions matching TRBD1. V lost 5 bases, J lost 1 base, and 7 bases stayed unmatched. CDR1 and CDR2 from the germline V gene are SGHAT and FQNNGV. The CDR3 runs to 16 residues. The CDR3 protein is CASSPGTGGSNQPQHF. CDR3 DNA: TGTGCCAGCAGCCCTGGGACAGGAGGAAGCAATCAGCCCCAGCATTTT. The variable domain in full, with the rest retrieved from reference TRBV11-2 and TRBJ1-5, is EAGVAQSPRYKIIEKRQSVAFWCNPISGHATLYWYQQILGQGPKLLIQFQNNGVVDDSQLPKDRFSAERLKGVDSTLKIQPAKLEDSAVYLCASSPGTGGSNQPQHFGDGTRLSIL.

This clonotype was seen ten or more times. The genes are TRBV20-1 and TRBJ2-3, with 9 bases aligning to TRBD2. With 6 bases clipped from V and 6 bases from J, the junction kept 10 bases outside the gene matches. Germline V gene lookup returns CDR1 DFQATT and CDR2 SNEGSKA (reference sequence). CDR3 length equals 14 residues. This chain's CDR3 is CSARLAGVLDTQYF. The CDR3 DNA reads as TGCAGTGCCAGATTAGCGGGAGTACTTGATACGCAGTATTTT.

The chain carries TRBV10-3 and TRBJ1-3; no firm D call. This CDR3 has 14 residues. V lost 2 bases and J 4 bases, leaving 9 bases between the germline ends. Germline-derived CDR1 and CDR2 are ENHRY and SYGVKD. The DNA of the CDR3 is TGTGCCATCAGTGAGCGAGACACAGGAAACACCATATATTTT. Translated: CAISERDTGNTIYF.

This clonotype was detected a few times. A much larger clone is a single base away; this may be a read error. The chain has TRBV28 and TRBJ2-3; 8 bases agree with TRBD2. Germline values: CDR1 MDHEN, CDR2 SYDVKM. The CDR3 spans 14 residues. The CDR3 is CASSTGQAGDTRYF. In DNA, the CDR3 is TGTGCCAGCAGTACCGGTCAAGCGGGGGATACGCGGTATTTT.

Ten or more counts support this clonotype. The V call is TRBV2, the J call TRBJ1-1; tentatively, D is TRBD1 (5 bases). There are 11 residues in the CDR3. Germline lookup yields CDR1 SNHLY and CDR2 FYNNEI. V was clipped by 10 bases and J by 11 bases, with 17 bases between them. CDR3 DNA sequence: TGTGCCAACCTGAGGGGCCTTGGGGCTTTCTTT. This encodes CANLRGLGAFF.

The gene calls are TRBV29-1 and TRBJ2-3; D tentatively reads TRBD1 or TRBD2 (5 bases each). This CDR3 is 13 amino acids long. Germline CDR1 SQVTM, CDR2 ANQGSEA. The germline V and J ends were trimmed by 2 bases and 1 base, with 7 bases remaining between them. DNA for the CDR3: TGCAGCGTTGAATTGGGGGGCACAGATACGCAGTATTTT. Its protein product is CSVELGGTDTQYF.

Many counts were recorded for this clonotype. The CDR3 DNA reads as TGCAGTGTCCATACAGGGGGCCCACACGAGCAGTACTTC. Its translation is CSVHTGGPHEQYF. J is TRBJ2-7 and V is TRBV20-1; 9 bases agree with TRBD1. With 7 bases clipped from V and 5 bases from J, the junction kept 9 bases outside the gene matches. CDR3 size: 13 residues. Germline CDR1 reads DFQATT; CDR2 reads SNEGSKA (reference sequence).

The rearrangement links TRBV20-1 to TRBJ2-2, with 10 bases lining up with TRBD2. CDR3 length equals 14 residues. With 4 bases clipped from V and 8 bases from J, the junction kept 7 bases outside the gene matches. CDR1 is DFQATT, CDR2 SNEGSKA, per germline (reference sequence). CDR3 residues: CSATQLAGVGELFF. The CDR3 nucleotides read TGCAGTGCTACCCAGCTAGCGGGAGTTGGGGAGCTGTTTTTT.

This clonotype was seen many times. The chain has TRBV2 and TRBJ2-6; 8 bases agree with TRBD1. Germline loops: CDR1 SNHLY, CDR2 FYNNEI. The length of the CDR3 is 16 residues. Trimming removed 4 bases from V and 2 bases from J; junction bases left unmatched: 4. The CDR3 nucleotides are TGTGCCAGCAGTGGCCAGGGGGCGGCTGGGGCCAACGTCCTGACTTTC. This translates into CASSGQGAAGANVLTF. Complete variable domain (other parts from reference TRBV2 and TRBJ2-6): EPEVTQTPSHQVTQMGQEVILRCVPISNHLYFYWYRQILGQKVEFLVSFYNNEISEKSEIFDDQFSVERPDGSNFTLKIRSTKLEDSAMYFCASSGQGAAGANVLTFGAGSRLTVL.

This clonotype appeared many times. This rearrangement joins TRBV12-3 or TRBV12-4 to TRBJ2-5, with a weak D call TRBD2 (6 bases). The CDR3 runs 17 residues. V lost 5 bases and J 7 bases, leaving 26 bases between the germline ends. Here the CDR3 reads CASSPEGNRGLGGTQYF. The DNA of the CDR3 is TGTGCCAGCAGTCCGGAGGGGAATAGAGGTCTGGGCGGGACCCAGTACTTC.

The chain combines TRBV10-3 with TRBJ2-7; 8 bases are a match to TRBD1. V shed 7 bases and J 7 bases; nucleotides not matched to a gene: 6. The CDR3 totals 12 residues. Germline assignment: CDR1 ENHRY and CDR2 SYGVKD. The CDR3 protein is CAINGQGGEQYF. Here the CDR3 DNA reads TGTGCCATCAACGGACAGGGTGGGGAGCAGTACTTC.

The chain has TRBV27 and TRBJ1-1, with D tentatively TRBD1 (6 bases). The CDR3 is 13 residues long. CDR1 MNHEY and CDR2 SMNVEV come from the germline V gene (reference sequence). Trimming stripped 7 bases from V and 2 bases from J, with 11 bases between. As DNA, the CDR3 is TGTGCCAGCAACAACAGGGACAACACTGAAGCTTTCTTT. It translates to CASNNRDNTEAFF.

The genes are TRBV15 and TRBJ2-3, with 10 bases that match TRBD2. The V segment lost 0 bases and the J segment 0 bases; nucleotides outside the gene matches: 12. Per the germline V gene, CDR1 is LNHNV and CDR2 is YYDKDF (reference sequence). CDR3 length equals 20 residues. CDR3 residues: CATSRDTLAGAASSTDTQYF. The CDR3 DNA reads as TGTGCCACCAGCAGAGATACCCTAGCGGGGGCTGCCTCTAGCACAGATACGCAGTATTTT.

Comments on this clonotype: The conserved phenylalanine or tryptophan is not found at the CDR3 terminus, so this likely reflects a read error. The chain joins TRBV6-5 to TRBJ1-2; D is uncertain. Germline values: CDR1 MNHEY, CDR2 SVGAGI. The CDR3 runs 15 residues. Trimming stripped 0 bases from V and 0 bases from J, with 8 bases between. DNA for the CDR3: TGTGCCAGCAGTTACTCGAATGCCCCTAACTATGGCTACACCCTC. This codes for CASSYSNAPNYGYTL.

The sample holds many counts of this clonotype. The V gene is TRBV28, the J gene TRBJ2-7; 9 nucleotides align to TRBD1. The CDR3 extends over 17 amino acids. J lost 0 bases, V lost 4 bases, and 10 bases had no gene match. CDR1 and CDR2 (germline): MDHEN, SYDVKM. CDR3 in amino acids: CASSSSIPGQGSYEQYF. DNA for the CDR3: TGTGCCAGCAGTTCCTCAATCCCGGGACAGGGCTCCTACGAGCAGTACTTC.